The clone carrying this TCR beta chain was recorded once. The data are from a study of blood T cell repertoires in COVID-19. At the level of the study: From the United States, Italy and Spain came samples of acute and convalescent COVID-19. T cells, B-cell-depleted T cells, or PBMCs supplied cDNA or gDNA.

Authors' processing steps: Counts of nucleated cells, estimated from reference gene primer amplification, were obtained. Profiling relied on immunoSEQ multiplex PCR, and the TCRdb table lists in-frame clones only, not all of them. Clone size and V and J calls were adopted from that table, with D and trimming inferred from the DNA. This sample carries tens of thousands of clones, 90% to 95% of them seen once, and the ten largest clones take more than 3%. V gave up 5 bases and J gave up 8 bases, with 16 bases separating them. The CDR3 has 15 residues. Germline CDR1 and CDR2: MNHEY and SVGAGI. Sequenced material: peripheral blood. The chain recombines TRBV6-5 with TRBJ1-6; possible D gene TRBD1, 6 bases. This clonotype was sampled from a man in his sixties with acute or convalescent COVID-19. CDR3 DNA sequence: TGTGCCAGCAGTCGACAGGTGGCAGGCGATTCACCCCTCCACTTT. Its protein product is CASSRQVAGDSPLHF.